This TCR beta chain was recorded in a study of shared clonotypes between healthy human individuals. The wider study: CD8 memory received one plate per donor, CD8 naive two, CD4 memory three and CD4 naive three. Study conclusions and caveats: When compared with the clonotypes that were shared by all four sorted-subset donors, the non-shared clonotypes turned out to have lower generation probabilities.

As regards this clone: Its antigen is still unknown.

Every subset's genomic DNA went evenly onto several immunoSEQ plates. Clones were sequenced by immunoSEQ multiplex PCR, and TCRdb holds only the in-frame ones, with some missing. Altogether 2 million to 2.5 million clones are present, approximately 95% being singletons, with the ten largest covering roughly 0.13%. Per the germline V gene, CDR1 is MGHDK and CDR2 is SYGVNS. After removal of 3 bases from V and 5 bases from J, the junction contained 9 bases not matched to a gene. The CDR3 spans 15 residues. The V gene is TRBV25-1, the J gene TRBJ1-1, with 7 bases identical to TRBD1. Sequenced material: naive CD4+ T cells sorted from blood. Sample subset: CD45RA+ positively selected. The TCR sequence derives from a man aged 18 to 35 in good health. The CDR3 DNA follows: TGTGCCAGCAGTGACCAATACAGGGGCGGGACTGAAGCTTTCTTT. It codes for CASSDQYRGGTEAFF. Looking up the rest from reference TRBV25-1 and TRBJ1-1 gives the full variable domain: EADIYQTPRYLVIGTGKKITLECSQTMGHDKMYWYQQDPGMELHLIHYSYGVNSTEKGDLSSESTVSRIRTEHFPLTLESARPSHTSQYLCASSDQYRGGTEAFFGQGTRLTVV.